The sequence of this T cell receptor beta chain was determined in a study of cytomegalovirus exposure and HLA in healthy donors. Findings of the study overall: TCR beta chains associated with HLA were, in a later analysis, more clonally expanded than equally common others. It was reported that TCR beta sequences correctly inferred the HLA-A and HLA-B alleles for most subjects. Only CMV serostatus was available as immune exposure information.

Comments on this clone: Its matching antigen is unknown.

PCR involved 60 Vbeta and 13 Jbeta primers. The protocol was immunoSEQ multiplex PCR, while the TCRdb copy is restricted to in-frame clones and leaves out a portion. Its listing shows about 190,000 clones. The sample was PBMCs. This TCR was recovered from a woman aged 25 to 39 in good health and CMV-seropositive.

The CDR3 DNA reads TGTGCCAGCAGCTTAAGCGGCTCAGATACGCAGTATTTT. Translation: CASSLSGSDTQYF. This rearrangement joins TRBV13 to TRBJ2-3, with a weak D call TRBD2 (5 bases). V gave up 2 bases and J gave up 4 bases, with 7 bases separating them. The CDR3 contains 13 residues. Germline loops: CDR1 PRHDT, CDR2 FYEKMQ (reference sequence).